This TCR beta chain appears in the sequencing data of a study of cytomegalovirus exposure and HLA in healthy donors. The overall study: An early release of data contained 75 million to 90 million unique TCRs, which came from HLA-typed donors. Findings of the study overall: CMV serostatus alone was available as immune exposure information. Later on, analysis showed that most CMV-associated TCR beta chains appeared to be HLA-restricted.

PCR used 60 Vbeta primers and 13 Jbeta primers. TCRdb's table, derived via immunoSEQ multiplex PCR, lists solely in-frame clones and lacks some. The table lists 80,000 to 100,000 clones, roughly 77% of them singletons, with 1.4% to 1.5% in the top ten. Note on this clone: Antigen unknown.

Trimming removed 4 bases at V and 5 bases at J, with 18 bases between. This CDR3 is 16 amino acids long. The germline V gene encodes CDR1 LGHNA and CDR2 YSLEER. The sample consisted of PBMCs. The origin of this receptor is a man in his forties or fifties in good health and CMV-seronegative. The chain uses TRBV4-3 and TRBJ2-1, with D perhaps matching TRBD2 (7 bases). The CDR3 spells CASSPGGPAEHNEQFF. Here the CDR3 DNA reads TGCGCCAGCAGCCCGGGGGGCCCGGCAGAACACAATGAGCAGTTCTTC.